The source of this T cell receptor (beta chain) is a study of blood T cell repertoires in COVID-19. About the study: Donors in the United States, Italy and Spain gave samples during acute or convalescent COVID-19. PBMCs, B-cell-depleted T cells, or T cells provided the cDNA or gDNA that made up the material.

This clone was detected only a few times. As originally analysed: The authors estimated nucleated cell counts from reference gene primer amplification. Assay used: immunoSEQ multiplex PCR; TCRdb lists only in-frame clones, some missing. Clone size and V and J calls were adopted from that table, with D and trimming inferred from the DNA. The sample has tens of thousands of clones; approximately 88% are singletons. This CDR3 has 15 residues. The ends were cut back, 6 bases at V and 2 bases at J, with 16 bases in the middle. Germline V lookup: CDR1 SGHVS, CDR2 FQNEAQ. Sequencing used peripheral blood. This chain connects TRBV7-8 to TRBJ1-1, with D uncertain. The TCR sequence derives from a human donor in a cohort sampled during active COVID-19. DNA of the CDR3: TGTGCCAGCAGGGTGGAGCTTGGGTTCAACACTGAAGCTTTCTTT. Translation: CASRVELGFNTEAFF.